Ten or more counts support the clone carrying this T cell receptor (beta chain). Its antigen remains unidentified. The record originates from a study of T cells in Graves' hyperthyroidism and ophthalmopathy. Using RNA transcripts as the source, TCR beta CDR3 regions were amplified. A first-round RT-PCR of the TCR CDR3 used the HTBI primer set. TCRdb analysed the multiplex PCR reads with MiXCR anew, one entry per CDR3 protein. The sample has around 350,000 distinct CDR3 sequences; roughly 14% are singletons. Whole-study results and caveats: The authors' 13 V-J model separated ophthalmopathy from stable hyperthyroidism.

CDR3 size: 14 residues. V was cut by 1 base and J by 7 bases, with 14 bases left in between. Germline CDR1 reads MNHEY; CDR2 reads SMNVEV (reference sequence). This sequence originates from a woman between 18 and 30 years old with Graves' hyperthyroidism that later progressed to Graves' ophthalmopathy. The gene calls are TRBV27 and TRBJ2-7; the D gene is possibly TRBD2 (7 bases). Sequencing input: blood. The CDR3: CASSLLGGGREQYF. The CDR3 coding sequence is TGTGCCAGCAGTTTATTGGGGGGGGGCCGGGAGCAGTACTTC.